The present T cell receptor (beta chain) was sequenced within a study of identical twins. Overall study results and limits: Modelling underestimated the level of out-of-frame TCR alpha sharing observed in monozygotic twins. Memory repertoires showed no such pattern, whereas abundant cord blood beta clonotypes carried fewer insertions.

With respect to this clonotype: The antigen remains unidentified.

Germline assignment: CDR1 LGHNA and CDR2 YSLEER. This CDR3 has 15 amino acids. Trimming removed 0 bases from V and 6 bases from J; junction bases left unmatched: 8. Template switching introduced a universal primer site, and the cDNA bore unique molecular identifiers. TCRdb fed the 5' RACE reads into MiXCR, producing one record per CDR3 protein. Of 270,000 or so distinct CDR3 sequences listed, 6.5% to 9.5% are singletons. The data were also submitted as part of a second study, on yellow fever vaccine responses in identical twins. That publication notes: As reported, the vaccine T cell response of twins seemed partly convergent and partly personalized.

The sequencing input was CD8+ T cells sorted from blood. The source of this sequence is a woman under 30 in good health. V gene TRBV4-3 combines with J gene TRBJ2-7; 7 nucleotides align to TRBD2. CDR3 DNA: TGCGCCAGCAGCCAAGATCACCCGACTAGCTTCGAGCAGTACTTC. Amino acids: CASSQDHPTSFEQYF.